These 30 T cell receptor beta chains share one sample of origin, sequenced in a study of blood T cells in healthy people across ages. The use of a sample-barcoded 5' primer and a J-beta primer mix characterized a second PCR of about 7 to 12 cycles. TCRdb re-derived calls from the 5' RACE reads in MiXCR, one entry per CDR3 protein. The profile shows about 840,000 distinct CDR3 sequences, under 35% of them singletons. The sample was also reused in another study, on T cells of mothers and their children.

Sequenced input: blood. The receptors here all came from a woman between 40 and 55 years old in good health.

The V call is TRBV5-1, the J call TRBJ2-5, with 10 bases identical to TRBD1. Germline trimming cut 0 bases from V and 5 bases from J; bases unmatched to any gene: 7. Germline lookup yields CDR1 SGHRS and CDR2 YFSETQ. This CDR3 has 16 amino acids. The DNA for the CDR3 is TGCGCCAGCAGCTTGGCGGGGACAGGGGCGCTGGAGACCCAGTACTTC. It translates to CASSLAGTGALETQYF. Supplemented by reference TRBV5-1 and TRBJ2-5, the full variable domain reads KAGVTQTPRYLIKTRGQQVTLSCSPISGHRSVSWYQQTPGQGLQFLFEYFSETQRNKGNFPGRFSGRQFSNSRSEMNVSTLELGDSALYLCASSLAGTGALETQYFGPGTRLLVL.

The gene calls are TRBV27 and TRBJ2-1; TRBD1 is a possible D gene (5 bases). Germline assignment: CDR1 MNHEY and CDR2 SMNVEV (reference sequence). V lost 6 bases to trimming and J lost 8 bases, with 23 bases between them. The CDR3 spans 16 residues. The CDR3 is CASRADRAILGDEQFF. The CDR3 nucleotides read TGTGCCAGCAGAGCAGACCGGGCCATCCTAGGGGATGAGCAGTTCTTC.

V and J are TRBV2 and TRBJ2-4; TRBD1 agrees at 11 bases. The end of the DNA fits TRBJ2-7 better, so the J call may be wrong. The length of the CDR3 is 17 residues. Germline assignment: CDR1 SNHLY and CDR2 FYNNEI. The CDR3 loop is CASSEVGSGTGGYEQYF. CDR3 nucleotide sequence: TGTGCCAGCAGTGAAGTGGGCTCCGGGACAGGGGGCTACGAGCAGTACTTC.

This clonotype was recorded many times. The CDR3 DNA sequence: TGTGCCACCAGGAGCAGGGGCATAGAAGAGACCCAGTACTTC. Its translation: CATRSRGIEETQYF. The chain has TRBV12-3 or TRBV12-4 and TRBJ2-5, with a weak D call TRBD1 (6 bases). The CDR3 runs to 14 residues. V lost 10 bases and J 3 bases, leaving 18 bases between the germline ends.

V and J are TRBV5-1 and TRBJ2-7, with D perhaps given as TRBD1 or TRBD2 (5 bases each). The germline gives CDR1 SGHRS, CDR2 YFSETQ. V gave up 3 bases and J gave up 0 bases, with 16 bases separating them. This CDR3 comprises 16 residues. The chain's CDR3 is CASSWDATESSYEQYF. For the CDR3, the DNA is TGCGCCAGCAGCTGGGACGCAACAGAGAGCTCCTACGAGCAGTACTTC.

CDR3: CASSQIAGVGNEQFF. The CDR3, as DNA: TGCGCCAGCAGCCAGATAGCGGGAGTGGGCAATGAGCAGTTCTTC. This sequence joins TRBV4-1 and TRBJ2-1; 9 bases fit TRBD2. CDR3 length: 15 amino acids. The V segment lost 3 bases and the J segment 6 bases; nucleotides outside the gene matches: 6. CDR1 MGHRA and CDR2 YSYEKL come from the germline V gene.

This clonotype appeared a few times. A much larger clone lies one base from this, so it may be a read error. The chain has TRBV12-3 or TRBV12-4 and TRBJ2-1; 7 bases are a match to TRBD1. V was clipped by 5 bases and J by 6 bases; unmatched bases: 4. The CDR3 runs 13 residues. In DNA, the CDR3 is TGTGCCAGCAGTCCCGACAGGGCCAATGAGCAGTTCTTC. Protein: CASSPDRANEQFF.

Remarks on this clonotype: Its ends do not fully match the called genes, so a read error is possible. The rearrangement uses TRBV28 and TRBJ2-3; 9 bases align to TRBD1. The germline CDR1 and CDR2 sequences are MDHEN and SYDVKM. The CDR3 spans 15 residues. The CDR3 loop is CASSFSRDRADTRYF. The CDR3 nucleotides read TGTGCCAGCAGTTTCTCCAGGGACAGGGCGGATACGCGGTATTTT.

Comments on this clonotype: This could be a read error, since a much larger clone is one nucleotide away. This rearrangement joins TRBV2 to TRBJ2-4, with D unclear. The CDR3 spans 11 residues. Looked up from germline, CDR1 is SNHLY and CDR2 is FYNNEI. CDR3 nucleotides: TGTGCCAGCAGTGAAGAGGGCATTCGGTACTTC. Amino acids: CASSEEGIRYF.

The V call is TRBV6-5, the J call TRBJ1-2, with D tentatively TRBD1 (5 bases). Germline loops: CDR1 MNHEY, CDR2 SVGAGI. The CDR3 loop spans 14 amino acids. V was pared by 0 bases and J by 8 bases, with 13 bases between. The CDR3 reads CASSYSGWGGGYTF. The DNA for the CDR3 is TGTGCCAGCAGTTACTCCGGATGGGGCGGAGGCTACACCTTC.

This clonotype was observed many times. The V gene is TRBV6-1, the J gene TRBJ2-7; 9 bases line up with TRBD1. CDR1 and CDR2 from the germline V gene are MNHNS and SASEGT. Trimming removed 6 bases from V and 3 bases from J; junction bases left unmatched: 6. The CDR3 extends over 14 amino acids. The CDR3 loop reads CASRPWDRDYEQYF. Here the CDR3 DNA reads TGTGCCAGCAGACCCTGGGACAGGGACTACGAGCAGTACTTC.

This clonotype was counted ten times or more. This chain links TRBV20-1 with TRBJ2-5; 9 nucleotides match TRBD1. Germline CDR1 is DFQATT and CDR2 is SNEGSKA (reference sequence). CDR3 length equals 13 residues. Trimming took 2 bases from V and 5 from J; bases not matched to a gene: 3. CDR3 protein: CSARRDRVETQYF. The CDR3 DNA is TGCAGTGCTAGAAGGGACAGGGTCGAGACCCAGTACTTC.

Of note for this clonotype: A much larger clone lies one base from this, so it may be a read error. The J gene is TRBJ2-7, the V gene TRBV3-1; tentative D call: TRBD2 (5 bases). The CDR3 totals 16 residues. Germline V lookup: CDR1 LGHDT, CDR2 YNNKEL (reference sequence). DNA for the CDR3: TGTGCCAGCAACCAAGCTTCCAGGTCAGGCGGGTACGAGCAGTACTTC. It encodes CASNQASRSGGYEQYF.

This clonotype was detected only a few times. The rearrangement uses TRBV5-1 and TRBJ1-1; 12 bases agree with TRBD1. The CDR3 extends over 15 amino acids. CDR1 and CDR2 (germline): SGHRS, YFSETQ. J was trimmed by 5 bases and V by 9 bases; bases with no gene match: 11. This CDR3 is CATRPGTGGNTEAFF. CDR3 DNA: TGCGCCACCCGGCCAGGGACAGGGGGCAATACTGAAGCTTTCTTT. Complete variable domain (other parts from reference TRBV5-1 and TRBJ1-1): KAGVTQTPRYLIKTRGQQVTLSCSPISGHRSVSWYQQTPGQGLQFLFEYFSETQRNKGNFPGRFSGRQFSNSRSEMNVSTLELGDSALYLCATRPGTGGNTEAFFGQGTRLTVV.

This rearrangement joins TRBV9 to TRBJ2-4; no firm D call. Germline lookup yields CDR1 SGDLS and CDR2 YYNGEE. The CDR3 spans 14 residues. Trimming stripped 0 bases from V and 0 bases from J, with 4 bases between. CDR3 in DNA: TGTGCCAGCAGCGTAGGAATAGCCAAAAACATTCAGTACTTC. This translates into CASSVGIAKNIQYF.

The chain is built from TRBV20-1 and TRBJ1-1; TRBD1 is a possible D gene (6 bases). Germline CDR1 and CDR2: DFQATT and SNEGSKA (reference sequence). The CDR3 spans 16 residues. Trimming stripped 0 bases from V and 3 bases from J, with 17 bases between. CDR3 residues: CSARDVTGGWDTEAFF. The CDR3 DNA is TGCAGTGCTAGAGATGTCACGGGGGGCTGGGACACTGAAGCTTTCTTT.

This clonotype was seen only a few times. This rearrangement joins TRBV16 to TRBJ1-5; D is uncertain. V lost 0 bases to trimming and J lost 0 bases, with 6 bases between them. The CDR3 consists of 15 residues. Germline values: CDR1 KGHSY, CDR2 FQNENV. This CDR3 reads CASSQSGGSNQPQHF. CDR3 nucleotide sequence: TGTGCCAGCAGCCAATCGGGCGGTAGCAATCAGCCCCAGCATTTT.

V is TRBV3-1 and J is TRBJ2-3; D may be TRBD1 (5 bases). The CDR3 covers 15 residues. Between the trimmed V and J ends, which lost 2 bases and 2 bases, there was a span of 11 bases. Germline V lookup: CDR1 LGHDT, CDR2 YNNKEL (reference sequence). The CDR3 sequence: CASSQRQDITDTQYF. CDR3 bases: TGTGCCAGCAGCCAACGTCAGGACATCACAGATACGCAGTATTTT.

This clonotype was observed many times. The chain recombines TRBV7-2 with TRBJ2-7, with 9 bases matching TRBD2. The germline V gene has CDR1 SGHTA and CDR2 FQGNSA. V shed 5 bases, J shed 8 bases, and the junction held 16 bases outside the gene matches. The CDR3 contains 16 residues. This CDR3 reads CASSQSSGVLLSKQYF. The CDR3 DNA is TGTGCCAGCAGCCAATCTAGCGGGGTCCTTCTGTCCAAGCAGTACTTC.

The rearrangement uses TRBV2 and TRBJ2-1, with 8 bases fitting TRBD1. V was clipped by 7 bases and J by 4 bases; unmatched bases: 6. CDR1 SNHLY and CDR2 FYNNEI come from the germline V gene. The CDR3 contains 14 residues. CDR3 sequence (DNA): TGTGCCAGCATACAGGGACAGGCGTACAATGAGCAGTTCTTC. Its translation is CASIQGQAYNEQFF.

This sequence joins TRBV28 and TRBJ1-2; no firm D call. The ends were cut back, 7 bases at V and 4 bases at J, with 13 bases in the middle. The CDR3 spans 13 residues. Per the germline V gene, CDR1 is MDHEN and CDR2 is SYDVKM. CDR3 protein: CASTVGKGYGYTF. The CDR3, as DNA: TGTGCCAGCACCGTGGGAAAGGGCTATGGCTACACCTTC.

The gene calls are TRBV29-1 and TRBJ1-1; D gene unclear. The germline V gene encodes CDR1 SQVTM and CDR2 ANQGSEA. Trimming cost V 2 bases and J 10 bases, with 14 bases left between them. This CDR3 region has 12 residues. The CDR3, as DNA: TGCAGCGTTGAATTTCTACGAGAAGGAGCTTTCTTT. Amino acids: CSVEFLREGAFF.

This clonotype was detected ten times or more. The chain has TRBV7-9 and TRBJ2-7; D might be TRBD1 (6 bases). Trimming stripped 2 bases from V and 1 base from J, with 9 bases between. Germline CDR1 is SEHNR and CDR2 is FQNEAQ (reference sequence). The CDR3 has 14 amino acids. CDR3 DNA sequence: TGTGCCAGCAGCTTAAAAGGACAGTCCTACGAGCAGTACTTC. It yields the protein CASSLKGQSYEQYF.

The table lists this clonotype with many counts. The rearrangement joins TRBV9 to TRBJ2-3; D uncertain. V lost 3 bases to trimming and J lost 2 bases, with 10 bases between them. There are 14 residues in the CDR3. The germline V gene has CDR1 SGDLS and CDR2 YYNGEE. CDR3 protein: CASSARTTTDTQYF. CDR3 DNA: TGTGCCAGCAGCGCCCGGACGACCACAGATACGCAGTATTTT.

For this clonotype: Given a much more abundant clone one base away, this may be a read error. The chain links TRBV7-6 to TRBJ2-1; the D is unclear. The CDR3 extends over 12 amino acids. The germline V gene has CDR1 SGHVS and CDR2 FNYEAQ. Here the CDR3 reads CAGSSPYNEQFF. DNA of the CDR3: TGTGCCGGCAGCTCCCCCTACAATGAGCAGTTCTTC.

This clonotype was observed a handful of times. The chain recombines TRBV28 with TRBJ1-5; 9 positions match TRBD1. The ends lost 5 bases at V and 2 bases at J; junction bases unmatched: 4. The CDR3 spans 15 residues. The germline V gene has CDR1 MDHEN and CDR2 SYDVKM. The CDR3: CASSARTGGNQPQHF. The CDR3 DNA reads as TGTGCCAGCAGTGCCAGGACAGGGGGCAATCAGCCCCAGCATTTT.

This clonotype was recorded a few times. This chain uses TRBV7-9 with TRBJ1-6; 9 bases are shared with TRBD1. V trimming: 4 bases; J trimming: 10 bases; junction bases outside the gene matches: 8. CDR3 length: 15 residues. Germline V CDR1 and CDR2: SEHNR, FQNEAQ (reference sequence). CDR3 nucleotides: TGTGCCAGCAGCTCTTCCGGGACAGGGATATCACCCCTCCACTTT. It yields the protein CASSSSGTGISPLHF.

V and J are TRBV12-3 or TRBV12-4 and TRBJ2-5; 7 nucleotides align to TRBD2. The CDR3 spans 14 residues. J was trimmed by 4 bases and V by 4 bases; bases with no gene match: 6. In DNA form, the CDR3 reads TGTGCCAGCAGTTCATCCGGGGAGGGAGAGACCCAGTACTTC. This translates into CASSSSGEGETQYF.

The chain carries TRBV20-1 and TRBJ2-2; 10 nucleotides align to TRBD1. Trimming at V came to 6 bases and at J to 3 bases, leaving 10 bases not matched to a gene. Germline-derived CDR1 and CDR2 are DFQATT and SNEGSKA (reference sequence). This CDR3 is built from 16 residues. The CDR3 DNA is TGCAGTGCGCTAAATGCCGGGACAGGGGACACCGGGGAGCTGTTTTTT. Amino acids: CSALNAGTGDTGELFF.

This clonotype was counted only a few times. The chain's CDR3 is CASRTGQGAAGELFF. As DNA, the CDR3 is TGTGCCAGCAGGACCGGACAGGGGGCGGCCGGGGAGCTGTTTTTT. The genes are TRBV5-6 and TRBJ2-2, with 11 bases aligning to TRBD1. CDR3 length: 15 residues. Trimming removed 5 bases from V and 6 bases from J; junction bases left unmatched: 6. Germline CDR1 SGHDT, CDR2 YYEEEE.